This TCR beta chain emerged from a study of T-cell memory formation after mild COVID-19. The wider study: TCR clusters largely stayed donor specific.

TCRdb re-analysed the 5' RACE reads in MiXCR, keeping a single row per CDR3 protein. The repertoire holds some 250,000 distinct CDR3 sequences, about a sixth seen once, with 20% to 25% in the top ten. Findings and caveats of the study: Clones shrinking between day 15 and 85 showed a balanced CD4/CD8 split, and those that grew later tilted toward CD4+.

In its sample, this clonotype ranks as medium-sized. Its antigen is undetermined. This TCR derives from a man aged 18 to 29 who had mild COVID-19 (a few samples of this study predate the infection). Cell type and time point are not known. Material: PBMCs or a T cell subset sorted from them (not recorded which).

CDR3 sequence: CASSPGQATDTQYF. The CDR3 coding sequence is TGTGCCAGCAGCCCTGGACAGGCAACAGATACGCAGTATTTT. The gene calls are TRBV6-4 and TRBJ2-3; 7 positions match TRBD1. Germline V gene data show CDR1 as MRHNA and CDR2 as SNTAGT. The CDR3 runs to 14 residues. The V segment lost 6 bases and the J segment 3 bases; nucleotides outside the gene matches: 6.